This T cell receptor (beta chain) was captured by sequencing in a study of blood T cell repertoires in COVID-19 (TCRdb year 2020). For the study in its entirety: The collaborator samples originated in the United States, Italy and Spain and spanned the acute and convalescent phases of COVID-19. The sample metadata nearly always contained a de-identified subject ID, COVID-19 status, age in years and sex. The dataset comprised deeply sampled blood TCRbeta repertoires from subjects exposed to, actively infected with, or recovered from COVID-19. The samples were drawn from the first 160 participants of the ongoing ImmuneRACE study and from under 1,500 subjects provided by 6 global collaborators. The prospective study material was composed of cDNA or gDNA derived from T cells, B-cell-depleted T cells, or PBMCs. The repertoires were released in a freely available public database meant as a resource for research on the immune response to SARS-CoV-2. HLA class I and class II types, where available, came from metadata supplied by the sample provider rather than from assay-based typing.

TCRbeta CDR3 regions were amplified from genomic DNA by means of the immunoSEQ Assay, a bias-controlled multiplex PCR. The original methods were these. The number of nucleated cells in each sample was estimated from the amplification of reference gene primers within the assay. To quantify the absolute abundance of each unique TCRbeta CDR3 rearrangement, sequence reads were collapsed and filtered. For each sample, productive Simpson clonality was calculated as the square root of Simpson's diversity index over productive rearrangements. Imported from immuneACCESS, the table was reduced by TCRdb to in-frame sequences with V and J called. These copies leave out some clones; in studies compared against another copy, an unresolved V gene accounts for under half, and the cause of the remainder is not known. V and J calls and clone size are those listed in that table; D and trimming were worked out from the DNA. This sample is represented by about 320,000 clones; about nine tenths of them were singletons. Of the sample, approximately 9% falls within the top ten clones.

The trim is 7 bases for V and 0 bases for J, with a gap of 10 bases between the germline ends. The CDR3 has 13 amino acids, counting the end cysteine and phenylalanine. Of all the DNA, just the CDR3 is kept, 39 bases in frame from base 1. As encoded in the germline V gene (reference sequence), CDR1 is SGHAT while CDR2 is FQDESV. Participants in the prospective study were enrolled through a virtual design, were aged about 18 to 100 years, and lived in about 25 United States geographic areas. Cohort assignment in the prospective study relied on participant-reported clinical history from a screening survey and a study questionnaire. Recovered participants in ImmuneRACE Cohort 3 were defined as having two consecutive negative NP/OP PCR tests, clearance from a healthcare professional, or resolution of symptoms. Each participant in the prospective study had whole blood, serum and a nasopharyngeal or oropharyngeal swab collected by mobile phlebotomists. Participants in the prospective study had the option to provide additional blood draws and questionnaires over an approximately 2-month period. Before DNA extraction, blood samples from the prospective study were shipped at room temperature or frozen.

Here is what the overall study found, with its caveats: The quantity of clinical and demographic metadata differed by source and by participant and was supplied without curation.

As for this clone: Its target antigen remains unknown. No much larger clone exists at a distance of one base, and base qualities are not known.

The chain employs TRBV11-1 and TRBJ2-7; 5 matching bases give a weak D call of TRBD2. Source material: PBMCs or T cells enriched from blood (not recorded which). This TCR came from a woman aged 18 to 35 who had recovered from COVID-19. CDR3 loop: CASTESGSYEQYF. The sequence in DNA is TGTGCCAGCACGGAGAGCGGCTCCTACGAGCAGTACTTC.